Following are 5 T cell receptor beta chains from one sample sequenced in a study of long-term antiretroviral therapy in people with HIV. It was version v3.0 of the immunoSEQ assay that was run at survey level. Produced via immunoSEQ multiplex PCR; TCRdb's table is partial and in-frame only. Counted here are around 30,000 clones, approximately 78% occurring once; the ten biggest clones make up 9.3%. The material sequenced was unsorted PBMCs, taken 1.5 years before starting antiretroviral therapy. These receptors all stem from a young man with HIV.

The chain recombines TRBV19 with TRBJ2-7; D is undetermined. Trimming cost V 3 bases and J 3 bases, with 9 bases left between them. Germline V gene data show CDR1 as LNHDA and CDR2 as SQIVND (reference sequence). The CDR3 consists of 13 residues. The CDR3 protein is CASSIGLHYEQYF. CDR3 DNA sequence: TGTGCCAGTAGTATCGGGCTCCACTACGAGCAGTACTTC.

This chain links TRBV28 with TRBJ1-2; D gene ambiguous. V lost 4 bases to trimming and J lost 3 bases, with 6 bases between them. The CDR3 spans 12 residues. The germline gives CDR1 MDHEN, CDR2 SYDVKM. The CDR3 region is CASSSGYYGYTF. CDR3 DNA: TGTGCCAGCAGTTCCGGTTACTATGGCTACACCTTC.

The chain carries TRBV7-8 and TRBJ1-1, with 8 bases identical to TRBD1. The CDR3 consists of 16 residues. Germline V gene lookup returns CDR1 SGHVS and CDR2 FQNEAQ. The trim removed 5 bases at V and 5 bases at J, leaving 13 bases unmatched. Here the CDR3 reads CASSPDGTGMGTEAFF. In DNA, the CDR3 is TGTGCCAGCAGCCCAGATGGGACAGGAATGGGTACTGAAGCTTTCTTT.

The gene calls are TRBV28 and TRBJ2-1, with D perhaps matching TRBD1 (5 bases). The CDR3 contains 14 residues. Trimming removed 3 bases at V and 7 bases at J, with 13 bases between. Germline CDR1 is MDHEN and CDR2 is SYDVKM. The CDR3 DNA reads as TGTGCCAGCAGTTTCTCCAGGGCCCTAAATGAGCAGTTCTTC. It yields the protein CASSFSRALNEQFF.

This clone was detected a few times. The same CDR3 can be traced to other DNA sequences in this sample. The chain joins TRBV28 to TRBJ1-5; D perhaps matches TRBD1 (6 bases). The germline CDR1 and CDR2 sequences are MDHEN and SYDVKM. The CDR3 loop spans 15 amino acids. Trimming removed 1 base from V and 7 bases from J, with 14 bases in between. The CDR3, as DNA: TGTGCCAGCAGTTTATTCGGTCCAGGGGTACAGCCCCAGCATTTT. Translated: CASSLFGPGVQPQHF.